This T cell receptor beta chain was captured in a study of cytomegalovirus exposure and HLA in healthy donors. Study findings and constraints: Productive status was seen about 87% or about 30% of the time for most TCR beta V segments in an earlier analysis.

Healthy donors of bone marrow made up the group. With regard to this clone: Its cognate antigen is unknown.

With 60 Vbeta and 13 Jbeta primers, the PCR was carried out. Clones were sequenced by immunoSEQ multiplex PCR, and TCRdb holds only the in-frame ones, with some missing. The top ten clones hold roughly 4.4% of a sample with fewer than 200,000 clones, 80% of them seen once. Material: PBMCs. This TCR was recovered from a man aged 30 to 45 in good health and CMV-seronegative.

The CDR3 protein is CASSPGGTSYNEQFF. The CDR3 DNA is TGTGCCAGCAGCCCAGGGGGAACCTCCTACAATGAGCAGTTCTTC. The V and J genes are TRBV11-2 and TRBJ2-1, with 7 bases aligning to TRBD1. Trimming at V came to 5 bases and at J to 0 bases, leaving 4 bases not matched to a gene. The germline V gene encodes CDR1 SGHAT and CDR2 FQNNGV. This CDR3 has 15 residues.